This is a list of T cell receptor beta chains from one sample in a study of blood T cell repertoires in COVID-19. Only in-frame clones appear in the TCRdb table, and some are missing; sequencing was by immunoSEQ multiplex PCR. The sample lists about 440,000 clones, roughly nine tenths occurring once. The sample consisted of PBMCs or T cells enriched from blood (not recorded which). Receptors were obtained from a woman younger than 35 with acute COVID-19. CDR3s include the opening cysteine and the closing phenylalanine or tryptophan. The D gene is left open where the match is weak. A row's size may be missing; if present it is once, few, many or a size class.

>-|13|-|TRBV18|TRBJ2-7
TGTGCCAGCTCTAGGGGGTCTCCCTACGAGCAGTACTTC
CASSRGSPYEQYF
>-|12|-|TRBV5-1|TRBJ2-7
TGCGCCAGCAGCTCGCTAGGTCTCGAGCAGTACTTC
CASSSLGLEQYF
>TRBD1|13|-|TRBV10-1|TRBJ1-1
TGCGCCACCTCAAATGGACAGGGGGAGGAAGCTTTCTTT
CATSNGQGEEAFF
>-|16|-|TRBV28|TRBJ2-3
TGTGCCAGCAGGGTTCTAGCGTTCACTAGCACAGATACGCAGTATTTT
CASRVLAFTSTDTQYF
>TRBD1|14|few|TRBV7-2|TRBJ2-5
TGTGCCAGCAGCTTCGCCCGACAGGGTGGGACCCAGTACTTC
CASSFARQGGTQYF
>-|15|few|TRBV10-2|TRBJ2-5
TGCGCCAGCAGTGACATCCGACTAGATGGTGAGACCCAGTACTTC
CASSDIRLDGETQYF
>TRBD2|15|once|TRBV9|TRBJ2-2
TGTGCCAGCAAGGAGACTAGCGGGATGGTCGGGGAGCTGTTTTTT
CASKETSGMVGELFF
>-|16|-|TRBV4-1|TRBJ1-4
TGCGCCAGCAGCCAAGATAGTGGGGCGCGATCTGAAAAACTGTTTTTT
CASSQDSGARSEKLFF
>-|12|-|TRBV10-2|TRBJ2-3
TGCGCCAGCAGTGAGCTCACAGATACGCAGTATTTT
CASSELTDTQYF
>-|13|-|TRBV3-1/TRBV3-2|TRBJ1-1
TGTGCCAGCAGCCAAGAGCTCGGTGCTGAAGCTTTCTTT
CASSQELGAEAFF
>-|14|-|TRBV2|TRBJ2-7
TGTGCCAGCAGTGAAGGGACATCGACCTACGAGCAGTACTTC
CASSEGTSTYEQYF
>-|16|-|TRBV6-6|TRBJ1-1
TGTGCCAGCAGCCCCGGAGGGGTACGGCAAAACACTGAAGCTTTCTTT
CASSPGGVRQNTEAFF
>-|16|few|TRBV28|TRBJ1-3
TGTGCCAGCAGTTTGGCCTTCCGCGGCTCTGGAAACACCATATATTTT
CASSLAFRGSGNTIYF
>TRBD1|16|few|TRBV28|TRBJ2-2
TGTGCCACCCAGTTGGCGGGACAGGCGAACACCGGGGAGCTGTTTTTT
CATQLAGQANTGELFF
>-|14|-|TRBV10-3|TRBJ1-5
TGTGCCATCAGTGAGTCAGCAGGGAATCAGCCCCAGCATTTT
CAISESAGNQPQHF
>-|14|-|TRBV7-9|TRBJ2-1
TGTGCCAGCAGCTTAGAGACGGGAGTGGCTGAGCAGTTCTTC
CASSLETGVAEQFF
>TRBD1|12|-|TRBV6-5|TRBJ2-7
TGTGCCAGCAGGACAGGGGGCCACGAGCAGTACTTC
CASRTGGHEQYF
>TRBD1|15|-|TRBV11-2|TRBJ1-1
TGTGCCAGCAGCGTAACAGGGGGCGGCGTCACTGAAGCTTTCTTT
CASSVTGGGVTEAFF
>TRBD1|15|once|TRBV2|TRBJ2-1
TGTGCCAGCAGATCCGGGACAGGGCCCTACAATGAGCAGTTCTTC
CASRSGTGPYNEQFF
>-|15|-|TRBV14|TRBJ2-2
TGTGCCAGCAGCCAACAAGCGGAGGCTTCCGGGGAGCTGTTTTTT
CASSQQAEASGELFF
>TRBD1|16|once|TRBV4-1|TRBJ2-3
TGCGCCAGCAGCCAAGATCCAGGGGGCACTTTGGATACGCAGTATTTT
CASSQDPGGTLDTQYF
>-|15|-|TRBV27|TRBJ1-5
TGTGCCAGCAGCCCACCGGGTTATAGCAATCAGCCCCAGCATTTT
CASSPPGYSNQPQHF
>-|13|once|TRBV12-3/TRBV12-4|TRBJ2-7
TGTGCCAGCAGTCCCTCAGGAGGGGTTAGGCAGTACTTC
CASSPSGGVRQYF
>TRBD1|14|-|TRBV7-9|TRBJ1-4
TGTGCCAGCAGCGGGACAGGGAATTATGAAAAACTGTTTTTT
CASSGTGNYEKLFF
>TRBD1|15|-|TRBV19|TRBJ1-3
TGTGCCAGTAGTATCCCGACAGGGGCTGGAAACACCATATATTTT
CASSIPTGAGNTIYF
>-|15|-|TRBV7-9|TRBJ2-2
TGTGCCAGCAGCGGGCCTACCACTAACACCGGGGAGCTGTTTTTT
CASSGPTTNTGELFF
>-|13|-|TRBV18|TRBJ1-2
TGTGCCAGCTCACCCGACAGGTTCTCTGGCTACACCTTC
CASSPDRFSGYTF
>TRBD1|14|-|TRBV19|TRBJ2-7
TGTGCCAGTAGTCCCCACAGGGGTGCCTACGAGCAGTACTTC
CASSPHRGAYEQYF
>-|13|-|TRBV12-3/TRBV12-4|TRBJ2-7
TGTGCCAGCAGTCCAAGACGGGGCTACGAGCAGTACTTC
CASSPRRGYEQYF